The present T cell receptor beta chain was sequenced within a study of T cell repertoires in cytomegalovirus infection. Background on the study: Both recently identified HLA-C-restricted and well-studied HLA-B-restricted CMV epitopes were used in the study. Indications came from public TCR beta signatures; they pointed to CMV infection and to a matching HLA type.

Findings of the study overall: Cumulative frequency (of public TCR beta family members) identified carriers of CMV plus the relevant HLA. CMV-specific HLA-C-restricted TCR beta clonotypes dominated the ex vivo response.

The sample holds a few counts of this clonotype. No antigen is known for it. The CDR3 contains 15 residues. Germline V lookup: CDR1 SGHVS, CDR2 FQNEAQ. V was trimmed by 1 base and J by 5 bases, leaving 14 bases between them. TCRdb used MiXCR to reprocess the reads, holding one entry per CDR3 protein. The sample lists about 78,000 distinct CDR3 sequences, approximately 40% seen once, with approximately 93% in the top ten. The chain uses TRBV7-8 and TRBJ1-2; D unclear. Sequenced material: CD8+ T cells from cultured PBMCs, taken from culture after CMV antigen stimulation. The sequence was collected from a human donor in good health (CMV status not recorded). Some clones in this sample may be carry-over from other donors' samples. The CDR3 DNA sequence: TGTGCCAGCAGCTTAGAAAGGTGGGCCCAGTATGGCTACACCTTC. This gives the protein CASSLERWAQYGYTF.